Detailed here is one T cell receptor beta chain. The target antigen is unknown. The data are from a study of T cell responses to AZD1222 COVID-19 vaccine. The study, taken as a whole, reports: Only six people who got AZD1222 tested seropositive at baseline. The sample set comprised mostly white British donors with more females, and clonal diversity was possibly underestimated.

The CDR3 is 16 amino acids. The V gene's germline CDR1 is MNHEY and CDR2 SMNVEV (reference sequence). V lost 2 bases and J lost 4; bases outside the gene matches: 6. This table comes from immunoSEQ multiplex PCR, and its TCRdb copy is limited to in-frame clones, with some not included. The sample includes about 150,000 clones, about nine tenths of them seen just once. V gene TRBV27 combines with J gene TRBJ2-7, with 12 bases matching TRBD2. The sequences come from peripheral blood, collected 28 days after the second AZD1222 dose. This sequence originates from an adult who received the AZD1222 COVID-19 vaccine. The CDR3 sequence: CASSLTTSGSRYEQYF. CDR3 nucleotide sequence: TGTGCCAGCAGTTTAACGACTAGCGGGAGTAGATACGAGCAGTACTTC.